This is a list of T cell receptor beta chains from one sample in a study of CD4+ T cells in melanoma. Using immunoSEQ multiplex PCR, the repertoire was profiled, and TCRdb retains in-frame clones only, with some absent. The data show roughly 110,000 clones, about 90% seen once. Source material: peripheral blood. These receptors all stem from a human donor with melanoma. The CDR3 runs from the conserved cysteine through the conserved F or W. D genes are given only for firm matches. Size values are once, few and many counts, or a class for expanded clones, and some rows have none.

clone_size,j_call,d_call,v_call,cdr3_aa,cdr3_nt
.,TRBJ2-2,.,TRBV5-1,CASSPGRFANTGELFF,TGCGCCAGCAGCCCAGGACGGTTCGCGAACACCGGGGAGCTGTTTTTT
.,TRBJ2-5,.,TRBV7-3,CASSLMARETQYF,TGTGCCAGCAGCTTAATGGCTAGGGAGACCCAGTACTTC
once,TRBJ2-7,TRBD1,TRBV30,CAWDRAYEQYF,TGTGCCTGGGACAGGGCCTACGAGCAGTACTTC
.,TRBJ1-4,.,TRBV6-1,CASQSLGGNEKLFF,TGTGCCAGCCAAAGTCTGGGAGGGAATGAAAAACTGTTTTTT
once,TRBJ2-1,TRBD2,TRBV6-1,CASSGLAAATYNEQFF,TGTGCCAGCAGTGGACTAGCGGCAGCTACCTACAATGAGCAGTTCTTC
.,TRBJ2-1,.,TRBV5-1,CASSPIGVSSYNEQFF,TGCGCCAGCAGCCCCATTGGGGTTAGTAGTTACAATGAGCAGTTCTTC
.,TRBJ2-5,.,TRBV7-6,CASSLWALGKETQYF,TGTGCCAGCAGCTTATGGGCACTGGGAAAAGAGACCCAGTACTTC
.,TRBJ2-7,.,TRBV18,CASSPEPRADEQYF,TGTGCCAGCTCACCAGAGCCAAGGGCGGACGAGCAGTACTTC
.,TRBJ1-1,TRBD1,TRBV5-1,CASSLAGWGQKNTEAFF,TGCGCCAGCAGCTTGGCAGGTTGGGGACAGAAGAACACTGAAGCTTTCTTT
once,TRBJ2-5,.,TRBV13,CASSRPGTSETQYF,TGTGCCAGCAGCCGTCCCGGGACATCGGAGACCCAGTACTTC
.,TRBJ1-1,.,TRBV9,CASSVETGGHFPLGTEAFF,TGTGCCAGCAGCGTAGAGACAGGCGGCCATTTCCCACTAGGCACTGAAGCTTTCTTT
.,TRBJ1-6,.,TRBV5-1,CASSSREASPLHF,TGCGCCAGCAGCAGCAGGGAGGCTTCACCCCTCCACTTT
.,TRBJ1-1,.,TRBV15,CATSRDRELEAFF,TGTGCCACCAGCAGAGATCGAGAACTAGAAGCTTTCTTT
.,TRBJ2-1,TRBD1,TRBV5-1,CASSLGQGAHNEQFF,TGCGCCAGCAGCCTGGGACAGGGGGCGCACAATGAGCAGTTCTTC
.,TRBJ1-2,.,TRBV28,CASSPGGREAYGYTF,TGTGCCAGCAGTCCCGGAGGACGGGAAGCCTATGGCTACACCTTC
.,TRBJ1-5,TRBD1,TRBV19,CASSFGQGAFQPQHF,TGTGCCAGTAGTTTTGGACAGGGGGCTTTTCAGCCCCAGCATTTT
once,TRBJ2-7,.,TRBV7-3,CASSLSGEQYF,TGTGCCAGCAGCTTAAGTGGGGAGCAGTACTTC
.,TRBJ2-2,.,TRBV27,CASSLTNTGELFF,TGTGCCAGCAGCCTCACGAACACCGGGGAGCTGTTTTTT
.,TRBJ2-2,.,TRBV11-2,CASSLRSTGELFF,TGTGCCAGCAGCCTCCGGAGCACCGGGGAGCTGTTTTTT
.,TRBJ2-1,.,TRBV15,CATSRDGVNEQFF,TGTGCCACCAGCAGAGATGGGGTCAATGAGCAGTTCTTC